Listed below are T cell receptor beta chains from one sample, sequenced in a study of CD8 T cells in ankylosing spondylitis. TCRdb recomputed calls from the 5' RACE reads with MiXCR, one row per CDR3 protein. The data contain more than 150,000 distinct CDR3 sequences, roughly 20% of them singletons. The sequencing input was blood, either unsorted or a sorted T cell fraction (not recorded which). The receptors were sampled from a male donor aged 5 to 30 with ankylosing spondylitis or in good health (not recorded which). Each CDR3 is given with its conserved first and last residue. Each record gives: clone size, V gene, CDR3 protein. The size field is filled for only some rows; it gives once, few, many or a size class.

clone size: many; V gene: TRBV6-6; CDR3 protein: CASSPRRDEAFF
clone size: NA; V gene: TRBV20-1; CDR3 protein: CSAQLGGRFNEQFF
clone size: NA; V gene: TRBV29-1; CDR3 protein: CSVVLGNTEAFF
clone size: many; V gene: TRBV12-3/TRBV12-4; CDR3 protein: CASSWGPGGDNEQFF
clone size: many; V gene: TRBV29-1; CDR3 protein: CSVGTSGHNEQFF
clone size: many; V gene: TRBV10-1; CDR3 protein: CASSDGQTHTDTQYF
clone size: many; V gene: TRBV10-3; CDR3 protein: CAISGPRDPTRHTDTQYF
clone size: many; V gene: TRBV12-3/TRBV12-4; CDR3 protein: CASSFRSTEAFF
clone size: many; V gene: TRBV24-1; CDR3 protein: CATKSLGDTGELFF
clone size: few; V gene: TRBV7-2; CDR3 protein: CASSITSGSTDTQYF
clone size: many; V gene: TRBV25-1; CDR3 protein: CASSDRTSGFQETQYF
clone size: many; V gene: TRBV12-3/TRBV12-4; CDR3 protein: CASSWISGNADTQYF
clone size: NA; V gene: TRBV6-6; CDR3 protein: CASSYYTGGGNTIYF
clone size: many; V gene: TRBV29-1; CDR3 protein: CSAGPNTEAFF
clone size: few; V gene: TRBV4-3; CDR3 protein: CASSQDVAGDTQYF
clone size: many; V gene: TRBV20-1; CDR3 protein: CSAWDRGMNTEAFF
clone size: many; V gene: TRBV27; CDR3 protein: CASSFQAGNHEQYF
clone size: many; V gene: TRBV19; CDR3 protein: CASSFSGQVGNQPQHF
clone size: many; V gene: TRBV5-1; CDR3 protein: CASSLGTSAYNEQFF
clone size: many; V gene: TRBV7-9; CDR3 protein: CASSLVAGGAHGYTF
clone size: many; V gene: TRBV12-3/TRBV12-4; CDR3 protein: CASSFERRGNEQFF
clone size: many; V gene: TRBV29-1; CDR3 protein: CSVVAAASYEQYF
clone size: few; V gene: TRBV5-8; CDR3 protein: CASSRDRGPGELFF
clone size: many; V gene: TRBV12-3/TRBV12-4; CDR3 protein: CASRPLSGTQETQYF
clone size: many; V gene: TRBV5-1; CDR3 protein: CASSLSGSGSYEQYF
clone size: NA; V gene: TRBV12-3/TRBV12-4; CDR3 protein: CASEVRTNNEQFF
clone size: many; V gene: TRBV2; CDR3 protein: CASNVAGEDGELFF
clone size: few; V gene: TRBV29-1; CDR3 protein: CSVVGGYEQYF
clone size: few; V gene: TRBV7-6; CDR3 protein: CASSLPTEGETQYF
clone size: many; V gene: TRBV4-3; CDR3 protein: CASSQVPGRYF
clone size: many; V gene: TRBV5-1; CDR3 protein: CASSWVGGQETQYF
clone size: many; V gene: TRBV25-1; CDR3 protein: CASKRGGRDTEAFF
clone size: few; V gene: TRBV20-1; CDR3 protein: CSASRWGTSYNEQFF
clone size: many; V gene: TRBV28; CDR3 protein: CASRRDPNSPLHF
clone size: NA; V gene: TRBV20-1; CDR3 protein: CSGLTSYEQYF
clone size: many; V gene: TRBV5-1; CDR3 protein: CASSLVAGRDGETQYF
clone size: many; V gene: TRBV7-2; CDR3 protein: CASSIPGTLYEQYF
clone size: many; V gene: TRBV12-3/TRBV12-4; CDR3 protein: CASSFGGQHTEAFF
clone size: NA; V gene: TRBV11-2; CDR3 protein: CASSFYSGPQETQYF
clone size: many; V gene: TRBV5-1; CDR3 protein: CASSTGGSENIQYF
clone size: few; V gene: TRBV29-1; CDR3 protein: CSVEGKLAGSVDTQYF
clone size: few; V gene: TRBV18; CDR3 protein: CASSPDRPDGYTF